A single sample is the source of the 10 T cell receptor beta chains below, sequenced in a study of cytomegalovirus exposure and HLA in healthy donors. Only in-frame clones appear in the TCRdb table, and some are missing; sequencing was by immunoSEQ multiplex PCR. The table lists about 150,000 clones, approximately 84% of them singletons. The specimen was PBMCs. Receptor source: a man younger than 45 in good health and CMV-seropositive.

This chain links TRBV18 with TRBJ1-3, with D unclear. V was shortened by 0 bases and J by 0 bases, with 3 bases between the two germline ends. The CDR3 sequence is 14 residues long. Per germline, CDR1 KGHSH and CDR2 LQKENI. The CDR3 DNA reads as TGTGCCAGCTCACCACCGTACTCTGGAAACACCATATATTTT. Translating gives CASSPPYSGNTIYF.

DNA for the CDR3: TGTGCCAGCAGGGGGATAGGGGGCGCGAAGACCCAGTACTTC. It encodes CASRGIGGAKTQYF. This chain links TRBV2 with TRBJ2-5, with 7 bases aligning to TRBD1. Germline trimming cut 6 bases from V and 6 bases from J; bases unmatched to any gene: 10. Per the germline V gene, CDR1 is SNHLY and CDR2 is FYNNEI. There are 14 residues in the CDR3.

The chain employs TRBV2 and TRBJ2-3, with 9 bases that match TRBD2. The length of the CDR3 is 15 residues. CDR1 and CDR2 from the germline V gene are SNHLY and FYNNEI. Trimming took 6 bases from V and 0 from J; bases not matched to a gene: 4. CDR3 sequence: CASRRLAASTDTQYF. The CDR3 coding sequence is TGTGCCAGCAGGAGACTAGCGGCTAGCACAGATACGCAGTATTTT.

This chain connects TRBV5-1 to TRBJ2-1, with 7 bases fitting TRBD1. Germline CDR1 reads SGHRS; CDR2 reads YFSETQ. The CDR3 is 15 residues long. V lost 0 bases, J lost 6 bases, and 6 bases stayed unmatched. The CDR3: CASSLGTGPSNEQFF. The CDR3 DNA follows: TGCGCCAGCAGCTTGGGGACAGGACCTTCCAATGAGCAGTTCTTC. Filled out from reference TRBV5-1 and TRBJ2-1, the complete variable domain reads KAGVTQTPRYLIKTRGQQVTLSCSPISGHRSVSWYQQTPGQGLQFLFEYFSETQRNKGNFPGRFSGRQFSNSRSEMNVSTLELGDSALYLCASSLGTGPSNEQFFGPGTRLTVL.

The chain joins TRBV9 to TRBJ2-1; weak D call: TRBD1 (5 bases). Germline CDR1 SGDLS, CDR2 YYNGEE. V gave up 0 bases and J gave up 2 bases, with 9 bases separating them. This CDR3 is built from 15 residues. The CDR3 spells CASSVDQGPYNEQFF. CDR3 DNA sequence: TGTGCCAGCAGCGTAGACCAGGGCCCCTACAATGAGCAGTTCTTC.

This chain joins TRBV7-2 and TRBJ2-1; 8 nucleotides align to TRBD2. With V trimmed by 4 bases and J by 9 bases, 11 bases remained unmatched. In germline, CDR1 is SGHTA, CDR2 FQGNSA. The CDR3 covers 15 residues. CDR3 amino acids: CASSSRRGGLGEQFF. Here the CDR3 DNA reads TGTGCCAGCAGCTCCAGGCGCGGGGGGTTGGGTGAGCAGTTCTTC.

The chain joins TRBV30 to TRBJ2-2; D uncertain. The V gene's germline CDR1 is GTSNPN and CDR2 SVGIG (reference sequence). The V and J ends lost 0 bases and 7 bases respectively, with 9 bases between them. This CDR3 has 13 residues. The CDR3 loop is CAWSVRHLGELFF. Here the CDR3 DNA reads TGTGCCTGGAGTGTTCGACATCTCGGGGAGCTGTTTTTT.

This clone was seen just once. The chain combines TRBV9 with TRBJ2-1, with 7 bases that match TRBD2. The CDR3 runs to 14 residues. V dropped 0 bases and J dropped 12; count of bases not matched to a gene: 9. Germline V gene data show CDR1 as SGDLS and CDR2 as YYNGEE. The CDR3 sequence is CASSVDPASGGQFF. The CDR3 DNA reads TGTGCCAGCAGCGTAGATCCGGCTAGCGGAGGGCAGTTCTTC.

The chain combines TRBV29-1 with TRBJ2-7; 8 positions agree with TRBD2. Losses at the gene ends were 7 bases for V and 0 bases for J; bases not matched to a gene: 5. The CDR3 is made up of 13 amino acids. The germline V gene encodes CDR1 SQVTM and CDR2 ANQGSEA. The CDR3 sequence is CSALAGSSYEQYF. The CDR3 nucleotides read TGCAGCGCTTTAGCGGGATCCTCCTACGAGCAGTACTTC.

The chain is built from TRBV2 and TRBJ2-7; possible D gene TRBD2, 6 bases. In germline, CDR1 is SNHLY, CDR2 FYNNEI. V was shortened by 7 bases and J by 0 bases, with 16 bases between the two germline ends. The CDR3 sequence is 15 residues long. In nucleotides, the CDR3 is TGTGCCAGCAAAGATTGGGAGGCTTACTCCTACGAGCAGTACTTC. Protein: CASKDWEAYSYEQYF.